This T cell receptor (beta chain) was sequenced for a study of CD8+ T cells in alopecia areata. Overall study results and limits: Uncertainty about whether baseline CD8+ expansion is linked to response remains, with one nonresponder. Tofacitinib significantly decreased scalp clonality and expanded CD8+ clones among top 100.

The germline CDR1 and CDR2 sequences are MNHEY and SVGAGI. The V and J ends lost 2 bases and 6 bases, in that order; junction bases with no gene match: 7. This CDR3 has 14 residues. For this clone: Its matching antigen is unknown.

Reverse transcription of extracted RNA yielded cDNA, which provided the sequencing template. The table came from immunoSEQ multiplex PCR; TCRdb's copy has only in-frame clones and leaves some out. The sample consists of about 97,000 clones, about 61% of them appearing once. The treatment denotes: oral pan-JAK inhibitor, 5-10 mg twice daily. Collected material from alopecia areata patients comprised lesional scalp punch biopsies and peripheral blood. PBMC-derived CD4+ and CD8+ T cells were sorted. The sample in question was CD8+ T cells sorted from blood, obtained at approximately week 56, from a patient treated with tofacitinib. The V gene is TRBV6-5, the J gene TRBJ2-7; 7 nucleotides line up with TRBD2. The sequence came from a human donor with alopecia areata. DNA for the CDR3: TGTGCCAGCAGTTACGGGCTAGCGGAGGGCGAGCAGTACTTC. Protein sequence: CASSYGLAEGEQYF.